This T cell receptor (beta chain) was retrieved from a study of CD8+ T cells in alopecia areata. Specified treatment: oral pan-JAK inhibitor, 5-10 mg twice daily. Germline CDR1 reads MNHEY; CDR2 reads SMNVEV (reference sequence). The CDR3 covers 15 residues. The V and J ends lost 5 bases and 7 bases respectively, with 17 bases between them. cDNA serving as the sequencing template came from extracted, reverse transcribed RNA. Clones were sequenced by immunoSEQ multiplex PCR, and TCRdb holds only the in-frame ones, with some missing. This sample has some 190,000 clones; roughly 66% occur once, and the top ten carry approximately 1.2%.

The V gene is TRBV27, the J gene TRBJ2-2, with D tentatively TRBD2 (5 bases). Sequencing was performed on CD4+ T cells sorted from blood, taken at week 44, from a patient treated with tofacitinib. The TCR originated in a human donor with alopecia areata. DNA of the CDR3: TGTGCCAGCAGTAGCAGGACTCGGACCCTCGGGGAGCTGTTTTTT. It codes for CASSSRTRTLGELFF.